This T cell receptor (beta chain) was captured in a study of CD4+ T cells in melanoma (dated by TCRdb to between 2020 and 2023). Regarding the research as a whole: Neoantigen-specific CD4+ T cells in human melanoma were investigated in the study. General study outcomes and caveats: Diverse differentiation states were reported to be shown by neoantigen-specific CD4+ T cells in melanoma. The report described a correlation between neoantigen-specific CD4+ T cells and the function of CD8+ T cells, macrophages and B cells.

Libraries were constructed by the immunoSEQ multiplex PCR assay. This is the immuneACCESS table as TCRdb keeps it, with only in-frame sequences that have V and J called. A part of the clones is gone; compared with another copy, unresolved V genes explain less than half, and the rest is unexplained. This sample gives about 22,000 clones in total; more than 65% of them show up just once. About 4% of the sample rests with the top ten. A word on this clone: What this receptor recognizes is not known. No per-base quality is available; no much larger clone lies one base away.

Patients with melanoma were used as donors. This TCR derives from a human donor with melanoma. The material sequenced was cells from a culture (not recorded whether cultured in vitro).

This receptor has the CDR3 CASSGDFAEETQYF. The DNA is TGTGCCAGCAGCGGCGACTTTGCTGAAGAGACCCAGTACTTC. Rearrangement joined TRBV9 to TRBJ2-5, with the identity of the D gene unclear. V loses 3 bases of germline sequence and J loses 3 bases, and the interval between the two ends is 12 bases. From the cysteine through the phenylalanine, the CDR3 covers 14 amino acids. Only CDR3 DNA is held: 42 bases, read in frame from base 1. Via the germline V gene, CDR1 is SGDLS and CDR2 YYNGEE.